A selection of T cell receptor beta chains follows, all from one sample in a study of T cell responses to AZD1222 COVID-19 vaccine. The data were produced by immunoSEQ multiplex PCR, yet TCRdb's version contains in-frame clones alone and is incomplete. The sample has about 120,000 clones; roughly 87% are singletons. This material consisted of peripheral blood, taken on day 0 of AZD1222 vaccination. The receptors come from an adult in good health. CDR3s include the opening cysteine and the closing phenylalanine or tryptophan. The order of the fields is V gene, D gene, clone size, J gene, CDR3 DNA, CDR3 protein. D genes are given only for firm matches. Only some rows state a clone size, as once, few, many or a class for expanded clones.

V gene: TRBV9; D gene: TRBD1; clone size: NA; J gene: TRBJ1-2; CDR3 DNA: TGTGCCAGCAGCCCCAGACAGGGTAGCAACTATGGCTACACCTTC; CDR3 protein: CASSPRQGSNYGYTF
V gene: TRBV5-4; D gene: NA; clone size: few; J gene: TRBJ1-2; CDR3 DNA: TGTGCCAGCAGCTTGGAGGGTAGGGGCTATGGCTACACCTTC; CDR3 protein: CASSLEGRGYGYTF
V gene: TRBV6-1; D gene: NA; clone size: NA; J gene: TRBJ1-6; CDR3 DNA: TGTGCCAGCAGTGATGCGCAGGCGAGTAATTCACCCCTCCACTTT; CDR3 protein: CASSDAQASNSPLHF
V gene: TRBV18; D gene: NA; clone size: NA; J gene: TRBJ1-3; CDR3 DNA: TGTGCCAGCTCACCCCTCTCCGGTCCAGGAAACACCATATATTTT; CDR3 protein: CASSPLSGPGNTIYF
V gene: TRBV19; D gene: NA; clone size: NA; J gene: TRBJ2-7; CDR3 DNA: TGTGCCAGGATCGGGACAATCAGGCACGAGCAGTACTTC; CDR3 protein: CARIGTIRHEQYF
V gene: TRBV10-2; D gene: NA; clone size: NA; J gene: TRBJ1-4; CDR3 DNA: TGCGCCAGCAGTGAAAATGAAAAACTGTTTTTT; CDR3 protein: CASSENEKLFF
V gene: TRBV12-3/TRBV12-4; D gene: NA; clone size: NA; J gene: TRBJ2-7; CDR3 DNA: TGTGCCAGCAGTCCAGGGCAGTACGAGCAGTACTTC; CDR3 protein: CASSPGQYEQYF
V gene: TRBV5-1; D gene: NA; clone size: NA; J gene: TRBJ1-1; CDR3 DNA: TGCGCCAATACTCTTGACAATAAACAGGACTCGAACACTGAAGCTTTCTTT; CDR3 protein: CANTLDNKQDSNTEAFF
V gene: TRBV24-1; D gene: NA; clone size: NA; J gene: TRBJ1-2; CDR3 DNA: TGTGCCACCAGTGATTCTGGCTTCTATGGCTACACCTTC; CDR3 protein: CATSDSGFYGYTF
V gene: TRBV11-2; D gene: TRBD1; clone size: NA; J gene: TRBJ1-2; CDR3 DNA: TGTGCCAGCAGCTGGTCGACCGGACAGGGACATTTTGGCTACACCTTC; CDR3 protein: CASSWSTGQGHFGYTF
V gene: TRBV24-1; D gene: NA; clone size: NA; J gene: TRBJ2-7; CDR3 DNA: TGTGCCACCAGTGCCGGTAGCTACGAGCAGTACTTC; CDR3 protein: CATSAGSYEQYF
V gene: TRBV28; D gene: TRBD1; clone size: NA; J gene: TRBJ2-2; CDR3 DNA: TGTGCCAGCAGTGACGGGACAGGTCGTAACACCGGGGAGCTGTTTTTT; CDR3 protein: CASSDGTGRNTGELFF
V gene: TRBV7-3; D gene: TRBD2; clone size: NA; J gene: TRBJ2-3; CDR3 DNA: TGTGCCAGCAGCCCCCCGGGTCTAGCGGGGGGAAAAGATACGCAGTATTTT; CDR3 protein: CASSPPGLAGGKDTQYF
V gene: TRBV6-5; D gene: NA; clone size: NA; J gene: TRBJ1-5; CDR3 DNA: TGTGCCAGCGGAAGAGGGGTGTATAGCAATCAGCCCCAGCATTTT; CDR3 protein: CASGRGVYSNQPQHF
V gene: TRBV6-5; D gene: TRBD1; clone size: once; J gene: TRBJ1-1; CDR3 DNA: TGTGCCAGCAGTTGGACAGGGGGCGAATCTGAAGCTTTCTTT; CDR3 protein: CASSWTGGESEAFF
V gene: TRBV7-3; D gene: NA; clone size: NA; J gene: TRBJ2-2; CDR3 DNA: TGTGCCAGCAGCTTAACAGGGTCTGCCACCGGGGAGCTGTTTTTT; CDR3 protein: CASSLTGSATGELFF
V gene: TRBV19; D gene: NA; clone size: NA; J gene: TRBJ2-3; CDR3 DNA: TGTGCCAGTAGTATCTTCCAGGGAGGTCGAGATACGCAGTATTTT; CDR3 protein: CASSIFQGGRDTQYF
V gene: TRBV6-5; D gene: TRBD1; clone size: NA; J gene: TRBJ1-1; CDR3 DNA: TGTGCCAGCAGTTACCCTGCGGGACAGGGGGTGAATGGAGCTTTCTTT; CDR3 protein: CASSYPAGQGVNGAFF
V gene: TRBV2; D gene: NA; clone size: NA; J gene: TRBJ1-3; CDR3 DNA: TGTGCCAGCAGTGAATTCCTTCCGGGGTTTGTTGGAAACACCATATATTTT; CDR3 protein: CASSEFLPGFVGNTIYF
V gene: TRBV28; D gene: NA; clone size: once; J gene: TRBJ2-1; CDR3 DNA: TGTGCCAGCACCTTAGGGGGGGAAGGGACCTACAATGAGCAGTTCTTC; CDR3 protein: CASTLGGEGTYNEQFF
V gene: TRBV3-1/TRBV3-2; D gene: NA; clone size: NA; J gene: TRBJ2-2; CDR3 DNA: TGTGCCAGCAGTACGGGACAAGCGAACACCGGGGAGCTGTTTTTT; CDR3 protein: CASSTGQANTGELFF
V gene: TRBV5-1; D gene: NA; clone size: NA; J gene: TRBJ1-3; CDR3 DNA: TGCGCCAGCAGCACGGACGGGGTGCTTGGAAACACCATATATTTT; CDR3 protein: CASSTDGVLGNTIYF
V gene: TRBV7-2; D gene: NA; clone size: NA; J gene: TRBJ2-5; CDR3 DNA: TGTGCCAGCAGCGTCAGGGGCCCCGGCCCAGAGACCCAGTACTTC; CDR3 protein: CASSVRGPGPETQYF
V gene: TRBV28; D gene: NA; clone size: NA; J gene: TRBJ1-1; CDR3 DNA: TGTGCCAGCAGTTTATGGGACATCCCGAACACTGAAGCTTTCTTT; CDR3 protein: CASSLWDIPNTEAFF
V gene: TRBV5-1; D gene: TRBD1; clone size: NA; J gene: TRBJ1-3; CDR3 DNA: TGCGCCAGCAGCCCCTCGACAGGGTTCGGGACCAGCTCTGGAAACACCATATATTTT; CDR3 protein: CASSPSTGFGTSSGNTIYF
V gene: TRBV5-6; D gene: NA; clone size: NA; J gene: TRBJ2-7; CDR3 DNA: TGTGCCAGCAGCTTCGGGGGTGGCTACGAGCAGTACTTC; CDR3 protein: CASSFGGGYEQYF
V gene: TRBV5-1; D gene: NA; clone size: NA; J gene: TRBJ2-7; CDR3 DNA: TGCGCCAGCAGCCGGGACCAGGGAGTCTACGAGCAGTACTTC; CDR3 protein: CASSRDQGVYEQYF
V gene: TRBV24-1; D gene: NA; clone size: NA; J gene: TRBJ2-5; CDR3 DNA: TGTGCCACCTCCCAGACTAACCAAGAGACCCAGTACTTC; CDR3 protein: CATSQTNQETQYF
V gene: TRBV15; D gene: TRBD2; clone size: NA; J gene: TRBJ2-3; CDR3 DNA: TGTGCCACCAGCCCACTCTCGCGGGAGGGAGTGGGTACGCAGTATTTT; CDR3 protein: CATSPLSREGVGTQYF
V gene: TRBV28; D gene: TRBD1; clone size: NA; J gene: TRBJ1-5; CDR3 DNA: TGTGCCAGCAGGGAGACAGGGTTCCATCAGCCCCAGCATTTT; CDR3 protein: CASRETGFHQPQHF
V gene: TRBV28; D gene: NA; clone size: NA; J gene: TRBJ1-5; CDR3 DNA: TGTGCCAGCAGTTTCGGGACAAACGGTCAGCCCCAGCATTTT; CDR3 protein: CASSFGTNGQPQHF
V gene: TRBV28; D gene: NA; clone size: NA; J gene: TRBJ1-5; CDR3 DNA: TGTGCCAGCACCCTGGACACCCCAGGCAATCAGCCCCAGCATTTT; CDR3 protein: CASTLDTPGNQPQHF
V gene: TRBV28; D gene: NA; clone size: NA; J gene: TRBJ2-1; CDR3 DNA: TGTGCCAGCAGTTTCGACAGTAGCTCCTACAATGAGCAGTTCTTC; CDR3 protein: CASSFDSSSYNEQFF
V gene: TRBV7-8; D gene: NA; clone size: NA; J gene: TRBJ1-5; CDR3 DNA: TGTGCCAGCAGCTTAGGGACCGCTTTGGATCAGCCCCAGCATTTT; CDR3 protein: CASSLGTALDQPQHF
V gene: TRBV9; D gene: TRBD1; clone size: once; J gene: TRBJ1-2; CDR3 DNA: TGTGCCAGCAGCGTAGGCTGGGACAGAAGGGGCTACACCTTC; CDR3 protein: CASSVGWDRRGYTF
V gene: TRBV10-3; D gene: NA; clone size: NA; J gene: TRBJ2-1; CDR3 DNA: TGTGCCATCAGTGAGTCAAGGGCAAACAATGAGCAGTTCTTC; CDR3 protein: CAISESRANNEQFF
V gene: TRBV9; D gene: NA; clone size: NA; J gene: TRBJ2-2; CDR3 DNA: TGTGCCAGCAGCGTACGGAAGGGTGGAGGGGAGCTGTTTTTT; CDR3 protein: CASSVRKGGGELFF
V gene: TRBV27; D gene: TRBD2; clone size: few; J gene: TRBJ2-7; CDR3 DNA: TGTGCCAGCATGGAGACTAGCGGGAACTACGAGCAGTACTTC; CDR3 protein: CASMETSGNYEQYF
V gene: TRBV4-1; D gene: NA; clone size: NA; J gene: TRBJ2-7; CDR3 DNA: TGCGCCAGCAGCCAACTCGAAAGTGTGGACGGCTACGAGCAGTACTTC; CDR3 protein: CASSQLESVDGYEQYF
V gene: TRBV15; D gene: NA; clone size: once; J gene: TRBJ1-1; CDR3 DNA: TGTGCCACCAGCAGAGGGACAAACCCCACTGAAGCTTTCTTT; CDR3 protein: CATSRGTNPTEAFF
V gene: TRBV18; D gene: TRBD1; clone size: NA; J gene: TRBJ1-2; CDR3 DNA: TGTGCCAGCTCACCGGACAGGGGGGGCTATGGCTACACCTTC; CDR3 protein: CASSPDRGGYGYTF
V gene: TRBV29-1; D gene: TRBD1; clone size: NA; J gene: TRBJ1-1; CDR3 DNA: TGCAGCACACAAAGGACAGGGGGATTAAAGACTGAAGCTTTCTTT; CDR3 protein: CSTQRTGGLKTEAFF
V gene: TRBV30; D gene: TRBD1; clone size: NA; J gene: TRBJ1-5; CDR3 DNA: TGTGCCTGGGGGGAGACAGGGATCCAGCCCCAGCATTTT; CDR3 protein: CAWGETGIQPQHF
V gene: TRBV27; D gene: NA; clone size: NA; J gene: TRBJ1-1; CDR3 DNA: TGTGCCAGCAGTTTGTGGGAGAACACTGAAGCTTTCTTT; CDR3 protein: CASSLWENTEAFF
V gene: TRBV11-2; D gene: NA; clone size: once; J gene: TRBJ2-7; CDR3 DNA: TGTGCCAGCAGCTTAGTCGACCAGGACTTCTACGAGCAGTACTTC; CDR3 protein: CASSLVDQDFYEQYF
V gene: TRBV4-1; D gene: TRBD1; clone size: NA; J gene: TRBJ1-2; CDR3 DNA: TGCGCCAGCAGCCAAGGATGGGACAGCTCCTATGGCTACACCTTC; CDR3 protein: CASSQGWDSSYGYTF
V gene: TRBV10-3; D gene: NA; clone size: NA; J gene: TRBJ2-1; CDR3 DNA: TGTGCCATCAGTGAGGGGGAAAGTGAGCAGTTCTTC; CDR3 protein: CAISEGESEQFF
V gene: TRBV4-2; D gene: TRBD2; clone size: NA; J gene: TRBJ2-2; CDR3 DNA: TGTGCCAGCAGCCAAGGCGGCGGGGGGTTCACCGGGGAGCTGTTTTTT; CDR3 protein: CASSQGGGGFTGELFF
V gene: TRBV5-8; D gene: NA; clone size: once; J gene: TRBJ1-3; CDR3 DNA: TGTGCCAGCAGCTTGAGAGCCGGAAACACCATATATTTT; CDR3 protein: CASSLRAGNTIYF
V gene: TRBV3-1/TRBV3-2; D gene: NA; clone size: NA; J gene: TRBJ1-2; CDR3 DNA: TGTGCCAGCAGCCAAACGATTACCCCGAATGGCTACACCTTC; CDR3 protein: CASSQTITPNGYTF
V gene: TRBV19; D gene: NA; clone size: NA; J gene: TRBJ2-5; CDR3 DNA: TGTGCCAGTAAAGACGGAGGGTCAGAGACCCAGTACTTC; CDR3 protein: CASKDGGSETQYF
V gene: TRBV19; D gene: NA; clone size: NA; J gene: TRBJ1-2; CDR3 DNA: TGTGCCAGTAGTCCGGGGGTCGGTGGCTACACCTTC; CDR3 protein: CASSPGVGGYTF
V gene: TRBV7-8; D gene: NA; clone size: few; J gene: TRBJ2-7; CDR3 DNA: TGTGCCAGCAGCTCCAGGGACTACGAGCAGTACTTC; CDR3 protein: CASSSRDYEQYF
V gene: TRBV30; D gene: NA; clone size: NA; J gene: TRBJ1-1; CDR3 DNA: TGTGCCTGGAGTGTTGAGTTACGGCTGAAGAACACTGAAGCTTTCTTT; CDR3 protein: CAWSVELRLKNTEAFF
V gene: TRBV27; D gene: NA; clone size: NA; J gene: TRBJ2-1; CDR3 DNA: TGTGCCAGCACCCCGAACCCGAGCTCCTACAATGAGCAGTTCTTC; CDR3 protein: CASTPNPSSYNEQFF
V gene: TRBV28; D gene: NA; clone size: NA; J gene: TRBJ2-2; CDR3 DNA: TGTGCCAGCAGTTTTAGATTAGAGGGAACCGGGGAGCTGTTTTTT; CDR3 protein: CASSFRLEGTGELFF
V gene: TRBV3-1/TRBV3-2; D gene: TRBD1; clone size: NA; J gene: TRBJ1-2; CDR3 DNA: TGTGCCAGCAGCCAGGGACAGGGGTTTTATGGCTACACCTTC; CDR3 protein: CASSQGQGFYGYTF
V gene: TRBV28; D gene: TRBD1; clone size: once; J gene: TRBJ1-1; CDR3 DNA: TGTGCCAGCAGTTTACCCCAAACAGGGGGCTTGGCTTTCTTT; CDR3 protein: CASSLPQTGGLAFF
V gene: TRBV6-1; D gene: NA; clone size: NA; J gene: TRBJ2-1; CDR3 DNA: TGTGCCAGCAGTGAATCCGGGCGGCGGGGACCCACCTACAATGAGCAGTTCTTC; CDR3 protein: CASSESGRRGPTYNEQFF
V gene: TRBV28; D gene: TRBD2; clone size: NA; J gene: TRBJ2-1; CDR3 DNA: TGTGCCAGCAGCCCTCAGGGGTTACGGACTAGCGGGTCGCGCGGTGAGCAGTTCTTC; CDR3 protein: CASSPQGLRTSGSRGEQFF